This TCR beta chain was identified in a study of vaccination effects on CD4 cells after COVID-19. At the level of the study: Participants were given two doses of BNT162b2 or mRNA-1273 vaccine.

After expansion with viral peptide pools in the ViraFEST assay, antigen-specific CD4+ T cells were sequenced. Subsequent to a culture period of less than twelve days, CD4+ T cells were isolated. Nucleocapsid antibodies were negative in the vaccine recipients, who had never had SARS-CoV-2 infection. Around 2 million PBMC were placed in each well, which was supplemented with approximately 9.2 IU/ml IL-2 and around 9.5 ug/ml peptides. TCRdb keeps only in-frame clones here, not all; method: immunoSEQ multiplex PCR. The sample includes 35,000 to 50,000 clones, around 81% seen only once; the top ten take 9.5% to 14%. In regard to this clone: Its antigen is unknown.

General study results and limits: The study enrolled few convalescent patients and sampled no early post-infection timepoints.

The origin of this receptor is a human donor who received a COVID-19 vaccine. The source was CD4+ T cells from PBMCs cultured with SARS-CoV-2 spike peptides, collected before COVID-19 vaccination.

Written as DNA, the CDR3 is TGTGCCAGCAGTTATGTAAGGGGACTTTATTCACCCCTCCACTTT. This sequence encodes CASSYVRGLYSPLHF. The chain employs TRBV6-5 and TRBJ1-6; weak D call: TRBD1 (5 bases). This CDR3 comprises 15 residues. CDR1 and CDR2 (germline): MNHEY, SVGAGI. V lost 3 bases, J lost 8 bases, and 14 bases lay in between.